The sequence of this T cell receptor beta chain was determined in a study of blood T cell repertoires in COVID-19. Study summary: Researchers got acute and convalescent COVID-19 samples from the United States, Italy and Spain.

The V gene lost 9 bases and the J gene lost 4 bases, with 15 bases spanning the gap. The CDR3 runs to 13 residues. Germline V gene sequence: CDR1 MNHEY, CDR2 SVGAGI. Some clones are missing from TCRdb's copy, which holds only in-frame ones; the method was immunoSEQ multiplex PCR. The data contain roughly 180,000 clones, 82% of them seen just once; the ten biggest clones take up around a sixth. The chain carries TRBV6-5 and TRBJ1-1; the D gene is possibly TRBD1 (5 bases). The source of this sequence is a man in his fifties or sixties who had recovered from COVID-19. The sequenced material came from PBMCs or T cells enriched from blood (not recorded which). CDR3 DNA: TGTGCCAGTCAACAGGAGACGGTCACTGAAGCTTTCTTT. Amino acids: CASQQETVTEAFF.